These 2 T cell receptor beta chains share one sample of origin, sequenced in a study of blood T cell repertoires in COVID-19. TCRdb's copy holds only in-frame clones and misses some; the assay was immunoSEQ multiplex PCR. The profile shows about 200,000 clones, roughly 86% of them singletons. Sequencing was carried out using peripheral blood. The receptors shown here come from a man between 60 and 70 years old with acute or convalescent COVID-19.

V is TRBV4-1 and J is TRBJ1-2; no reliable D call. V dropped 0 bases and J dropped 3 bases, with 11 bases sitting between them. The CDR3 is 15 residues long. Germline values: CDR1 MGHRA, CDR2 YSYEKL. This CDR3 reads CASSQERSPYYGYTF. The CDR3 bases are TGCGCCAGCAGCCAAGAACGGTCCCCCTACTATGGCTACACCTTC.

V gene TRBV5-1 combines with J gene TRBJ1-1, with D possibly matching TRBD1 (5 bases). The CDR3 spans 15 residues. Trimming removed 0 bases at V and 4 bases at J, with 13 bases between. Germline V gives CDR1 SGHRS, CDR2 YFSETQ. The CDR3 nucleotides read TGCGCCAGCAGCTTGGACCCCCCCAGGGTCACTGAAGCTTTCTTT. Its protein product is CASSLDPPRVTEAFF.